This TCR beta chain comes out of a study of blood T cell repertoires in COVID-19 (dated by TCRdb to about 2020). Broadly, across the study: Collaborator samples came from the United States, Italy and Spain and covered acute and convalescent phases of COVID-19. A de-identified subject ID, COVID-19 status, age in years and sex were almost always included in the sample metadata. The dataset comprised deeply sampled blood TCRbeta repertoires from subjects exposed to, actively infected with, or recovered from COVID-19. The repertoires were released in a freely available public database meant as a resource for research on the immune response to SARS-CoV-2. The material from the prospective study consisted of cDNA or gDNA derived from T cells, B-cell-depleted T cells, or PBMCs. Where HLA class I and class II types were available, the types were taken from metadata supplied by the sample provider, not from assay-based typing. Samples were obtained from the ongoing ImmuneRACE study (first 160 participants) and from 1,254 subjects provided by 6 global collaborators. What the research found in general, with its limitations: How much clinical and demographic metadata was included differed by source and by participant, and the metadata was provided uncurated.

The V end gives up 9 bases and the J end 4 bases, leaving 9 bases in the junction not matched to a gene. Taken from cysteine to phenylalanine, the CDR3 has 14 residues. The kept DNA is CDR3 alone, 42 bases in frame from the first base. Reading the germline V gene (reference sequence) gives CDR1 MNHNY and CDR2 SVGAGI. There are a few counts of this clone. The antigen it recognizes is unknown. No much larger clonotype is one base removed from it; base qualities were not supplied. At one collaborating source in Seattle, patients were enrolled during active infection and were followed longitudinally through the course of disease. Whole blood was collected in K2EDTA tubes by collaborating institutions according to the institutions' own protocols. Collaborator samples were shipped for TCRbeta analysis as frozen whole blood, isolated PBMCs, or DNA extracted from either sample type. TCRbeta CDR3 regions were amplified from genomic DNA using the immunoSEQ Assay, a bias-controlled multiplex PCR. Processing in the source paper ran as follows. Within the assay, amplification of reference gene primers was used to estimate how many nucleated cells each sample contained. To quantify the absolute abundance of each unique TCRbeta CDR3 rearrangement, sequence reads were collapsed and filtered. For each sample, productive Simpson clonality was calculated as the square root of Simpson's diversity index across productive rearrangements. The clones in this table, taken by TCRdb from immuneACCESS, are in-frame only. Not every clone is retained; where verified, under half of the shortfall comes from an unresolved V gene, and the cause of the rest is unknown. V, J and clone size are those of that table, while D and trimming were read from the DNA. The sample table lists fewer than 200,000 clones, roughly 87% of them with a count of one. The top ten constitute 6% to 8% of the sample.

Sequenced material: peripheral blood. The origin of this receptor is a woman in her seventies with COVID-19, enrolled during active disease. The rearrangement combines TRBV6-6 with TRBJ2-5, with 9 middle bases fitting TRBD2. The CDR3 loop reads CASRLAGGRETQYF. Here is the DNA: TGTGCCAGTCGCTTGGCGGGAGGGCGAGAGACCCAGTACTTC.